A selection of T cell receptor beta chains follows, all from one sample in a study of blood T cells in healthy people across ages. One entry per CDR3 protein, called by TCRdb with MiXCR from the 5' RACE reads. Of 500,000 to 600,000 distinct CDR3 sequences in the sample, approximately 30% are singletons; the top ten hold 15% to 20%. Sequences were obtained from blood. The receptors come from a woman in her 70s in good health. The CDR3 runs from the conserved cysteine through the conserved F or W. D genes are given only for firm matches. Clone size is not always given. Where it is, it says once, few, many or a class for expanded clones.

>TRBJ1-6|TRBV2|NA|NA
TGTGCCAGCCGGGGATCCTATAATTCACCCCTCCACTTT
CASRGSYNSPLHF
>TRBJ2-5|TRBV20-1|NA|NA
TGCAGTGCCCCCGGGACCCAAGTAGAGACCCAGTACTTC
CSAPGTQVETQYF
>TRBJ1-3|TRBV12-3/TRBV12-4|NA|NA
TGTGCCAGCAGGACGGCGAGAAACACCATATATTTT
CASRTARNTIYF
>TRBJ1-1|TRBV20-1|NA|few
TGCAGTGCTGCCCCCCCGGGACTTAATTCGTTCGGAAGCACTGAAGCTTTCTTT
CSAAPPGLNSFGSTEAFF
>TRBJ2-5|TRBV10-3|TRBD2|few
TGTGCCATCGGCATTAGCGGGGGCGGAGAGACCCAGTGCTTC
CAIGISGGGETQCF
>TRBJ1-6|TRBV29-1|NA|NA
TGCAGCGTGGAGGTCTCCTATAATTCACCCCTCCACTTT
CSVEVSYNSPLHF
>TRBJ1-4|TRBV18|NA|NA
TGTGCCAGCGCTACAGATAACAATGAAAAACTGTTTTTT
CASATDNNEKLFF
>TRBJ2-1|TRBV20-1|NA|NA
TGCAGTGCTAGAGACTATGAGCAGTTCTTC
CSARDYEQFF
>TRBJ1-1|TRBV4-3|NA|NA
TGCGCCAGCAGTTTAGGGGTTCCGGACACTGAAGCTTTCTTT
CASSLGVPDTEAFF
>TRBJ2-7|TRBV4-2|TRBD1|many
TGTGCCAGCAGCCAGAGGACAGGGGGTCCCTACGAGCAGTACTTC
CASSQRTGGPYEQYF
>TRBJ2-5|TRBV11-2|NA|NA
TGTGCCAGCGCCCGAGGAACTCAAGAGACCCAGTACTTC
CASARGTQETQYF
>TRBJ1-1|TRBV25-1|TRBD1|NA
TGTGCCAGCAGTGAATACAAGGACAGGTATAGGGTTGGTAACACTGAAGCTTTCTTT
CASSEYKDRYRVGNTEAFF
>TRBJ2-7|TRBV28|NA|NA
TGTGCCAGCAGCTTAACCCGGGAACGGGAGATAACCTACGAGCAGTACTTC
CASSLTREREITYEQYF
>TRBJ1-1|TRBV6-1|NA|few
TGTGCCAGCACTCCTAATGGGGTTCTTAGTGCTGCTTTCTTT
CASTPNGVLSAAFF
>TRBJ2-3|TRBV3-1|NA|NA
TGTGCCAGCAGTCTTTTCGGGTCTACAGATACGCAGTATTTT
CASSLFGSTDTQYF
>TRBJ2-1|TRBV7-6|NA|NA
TGTGCCAGCAGCCGATACGGGGGCTCCTACAATGAGCAGTTCTTC
CASSRYGGSYNEQFF
>TRBJ1-4|TRBV5-5|NA|NA
TGTGCCAGCAGCTTGGCGGCAGGGATGTTGGAACTGTTTTTT
CASSLAAGMLELFF
>TRBJ2-1|TRBV13|TRBD2|few
TGTGCCAGCAGCACGAGCGGGGGATACTACAATGAGCAGTTCTTC
CASSTSGGYYNEQFF
>TRBJ2-5|TRBV18|NA|few
TGTGCCAGCTCACAAACGTCCTTTGGGCAGGGAGCTCAAGAGACCCAGTACTTC
CASSQTSFGQGAQETQYF
>TRBJ1-6|TRBV7-8|NA|few
TGTGCCAGCAGCTTAGCGAGAGGACATATAAATTCACCCCTCCACTTT
CASSLARGHINSPLHF
>TRBJ2-7|TRBV10-3|TRBD1|few
TGTGCCATCAGAAGGACAGGGGGTGAGCAGTACTTC
CAIRRTGGEQYF
>TRBJ2-1|TRBV7-3|NA|NA
TGTGCCAGCAGCTCGGACTTCTACAATGAGCAGTTCTTC
CASSSDFYNEQFF
>TRBJ2-1|TRBV29-1|NA|few
TGCAGTGACAGGGAGGTGGGGAATGAGCAGTTCTTC
CSDREVGNEQFF
>TRBJ2-7|TRBV5-1|NA|few
TGCGCCAGCAGCTTATCCCTCCAGTTCGAGCAGTACTTC
CASSLSLQFEQYF
>TRBJ2-5|TRBV6-2/TRBV6-3|NA|NA
TGTGCCAGCAGTCAGTATACGGAGACCCAGTACTTC
CASSQYTETQYF
>TRBJ2-6|TRBV11-2|TRBD1|many
TGTGCCAGCCGGGACAGAGCGAATTCTGGGGCCAACGTCCTGACTTTC
CASRDRANSGANVLTF
>TRBJ2-3|TRBV7-2|NA|NA
TGTGCCAGCAGCCCCCAAGGTCCCCCTCTCACGTGGACGCAGTATTTT
CASSPQGPPLTWTQYF
>TRBJ2-7|TRBV7-2|TRBD1|few
TGTGCCAGCAGCACGAACAGGGGCGACGAGCAGTACTTC
CASSTNRGDEQYF
>TRBJ1-1|TRBV20-1|NA|NA
TGCAGTGGGAGGGAACAGGGTAAGAACACTGAAGCTTTCTTT
CSGREQGKNTEAFF
>TRBJ1-1|TRBV5-1|NA|few
TGCGCCAGCAGCTCGGGGGAGTATGAAGCTTTCTTT
CASSSGEYEAFF
>TRBJ2-1|TRBV19|NA|NA
TGTGCCAGTAGAAGTCTAGGGGGAAGGGATGAGCAGTTCTTC
CASRSLGGRDEQFF
>TRBJ1-4|TRBV20-1|NA|NA
TGCAGTGCTGGGAGCCCCGGGACACAAAATGAAAAACTGTTTTTT
CSAGSPGTQNEKLFF
>TRBJ1-2|TRBV29-1|NA|few
TGCAGCGTTTTAGCCGGGGTCGGATATGGCTACACCTTC
CSVLAGVGYGYTF
>TRBJ2-7|TRBV12-3/TRBV12-4|NA|few
TGTGCCAGCAGTTTCCAAGACAGTCGTGGCTGGGGCGAGCAGTACTTC
CASSFQDSRGWGEQYF
>TRBJ2-5|TRBV10-3|TRBD2|NA
TGTGCCATCAGTGAGTACGAAGCGGGGGAAGAGACCCAGTACTTC
CAISEYEAGEETQYF
>TRBJ2-1|TRBV11-2|NA|NA
TGTGCCAGCAGCTTAGTAAAGGGAAGGGTCAATGAGCAGTTCTTC
CASSLVKGRVNEQFF
>TRBJ2-5|TRBV20-1|NA|NA
TGCAGTGCTAGTCCCTTCCTCCGTCAAGAGACCCAGTACTTC
CSASPFLRQETQYF
>TRBJ2-2|TRBV30|NA|NA
TGTGCCTGGAGTCCTCCAATGTCCGGGGAGCTGTTTTTT
CAWSPPMSGELFF
>TRBJ2-7|TRBV7-2|TRBD2|few
TGTGCCAGCAGCAACCGACTAGCGGGGGGTGGCGAGCAGTACTTC
CASSNRLAGGGEQYF
>TRBJ1-4|TRBV10-3|TRBD1|NA
TGTGCCATCAGTGAGTCACAGGGGACTAATGAAAAACTGTTTTTT
CAISESQGTNEKLFF
>TRBJ2-3|TRBV4-3|NA|NA
TGCGCCAGCAGCCAAGAAGGACGCCTCGATACGCAGTATTTT
CASSQEGRLDTQYF
>TRBJ1-2|TRBV20-1|NA|few
TGCAGTGCTAGAAGTAGAGGGGAAGACTATGGCTACACCTTC
CSARSRGEDYGYTF
>TRBJ2-7|TRBV29-1|NA|NA
TGCAGCGTTGAAGCCAGGACGGGGAGCTCCTACGAGCAGTACTTC
CSVEARTGSSYEQYF
>TRBJ2-3|TRBV2|TRBD2|NA
TGTGCCAGCAGTGAAAAAGAGACTAGCGGGGGCGCTATGCAGTATTTT
CASSEKETSGGAMQYF
>TRBJ1-6|TRBV6-5|NA|few
TGTGCCAGCAGTTACTACGCCGGGACGCATTCACCCCTCCACTTT
CASSYYAGTHSPLHF
>TRBJ2-5|TRBV5-1|NA|NA
TGCGCCAGCAGCTCACGACGGAGGGTGAATGATTATGGGACCCAGTACTTC
CASSSRRRVNDYGTQYF
>TRBJ1-2|TRBV6-2/TRBV6-3|NA|few
TGTGCCAGCAGTCCCCGGATGGGCTACACCTTC
CASSPRMGYTF
>TRBJ2-4|TRBV4-3|NA|few
TGCGCCAGCAGCCAAGGGAGGAACATTCAGTACTTC
CASSQGRNIQYF
>TRBJ2-3|TRBV5-1|NA|NA
TGCGCCAGCAGCTTGGCGGGACTTCCAGATACGCAGTATTTT
CASSLAGLPDTQYF
>TRBJ2-3|TRBV10-3|NA|NA
TGTGCCATCGGACGGGACTGGAACACAGATACGCAGTATTTT
CAIGRDWNTDTQYF
>TRBJ2-5|TRBV20-1|TRBD1|few
TGCAGTGCCATAACCCGGACAGGGAATGGGGAGACCCAGTACTTC
CSAITRTGNGETQYF
>TRBJ2-1|TRBV12-3/TRBV12-4|NA|NA
TGTGCCAGCATTGACCCTGGGGCCTCCGCCAACAATGAGCAGTTCTTC
CASIDPGASANNEQFF
>TRBJ2-2|TRBV6-2/TRBV6-3|TRBD2|few
TGTGCCAGCAGGCCTCCGGGAGGGGTAGTCTCCGGGGAGCTGTTTTTT
CASRPPGGVVSGELFF
>TRBJ2-5|TRBV5-1|NA|few
TGCGCCAGCAGCCTGCAGGGGATAAGTATGGAGACCCAGTACTTC
CASSLQGISMETQYF